This TCR beta chain comes out of a study of spatial heterogeneity in lung cancer. Overall study: A consistent excess of beta-chain over alpha-chain sequences was detected.

Overall study results and limits: Whereas they appeared in blood less at follow-up, ubiquitous expanded tumor TCRs appeared there more at resection.

TCRdb redid the calling of the 5' RACE reads with MiXCR, one entry per CDR3 protein. This table holds about 41,000 distinct CDR3 sequences, approximately 10% found once. About this clonotype itself: Its specificity is not known.

CDR1 is MGHDK and CDR2 is SYGVNS in the germline V gene. The CDR3 sequence is 15 residues long. V trimming: 3 bases; J trimming: 5 bases; junction bases outside the gene matches: 8. The time point here: sample taken at primary tumor resection. The authors sequenced whole RNA from tumor, nontumor lung or frozen PBMC without sorting. The approximately 70 donors had untreated early-stage non-small cell lung cancer. The clonotype originates from a female donor with early-stage non-small cell lung cancer. V usage is TRBV25-1 and J usage is TRBJ2-5, with 8 bases matching TRBD2. The material sequenced was PBMCs, taken at surgery. CDR3 in amino acids: CASSEKAGAGETQYF. In nucleotides, the CDR3 is TGTGCCAGCAGTGAGAAAGCGGGGGCCGGGGAGACCCAGTACTTC.